The clone carrying this TCR beta chain appeared a few times. The sample comes from a study of cytomegalovirus exposure and HLA in healthy donors. The PCR ran on 60 Vbeta and 13 Jbeta primers. Assay: immunoSEQ multiplex PCR; the TCRdb copy retains only in-frame clones and omits some. This table holds over 150,000 clones, approximately 76% found once. Trimming shortened V by 6 bases and J by 0 bases, and 9 bases separated the two germline ends. This CDR3 comprises 13 residues. Germline-derived CDR1 and CDR2 are LNHDA and SQIVND (reference sequence). The specimen sequenced was PBMCs. This receptor was obtained from a man aged 55 to 70 in good health and CMV-seronegative. The V gene is TRBV19, the J gene TRBJ2-7; D is uncertain. The CDR3 region has the DNA TGTGCCAGTAGGAACGGTAACTCCTACGAGCAGTACTTC. Residues: CASRNGNSYEQYF.